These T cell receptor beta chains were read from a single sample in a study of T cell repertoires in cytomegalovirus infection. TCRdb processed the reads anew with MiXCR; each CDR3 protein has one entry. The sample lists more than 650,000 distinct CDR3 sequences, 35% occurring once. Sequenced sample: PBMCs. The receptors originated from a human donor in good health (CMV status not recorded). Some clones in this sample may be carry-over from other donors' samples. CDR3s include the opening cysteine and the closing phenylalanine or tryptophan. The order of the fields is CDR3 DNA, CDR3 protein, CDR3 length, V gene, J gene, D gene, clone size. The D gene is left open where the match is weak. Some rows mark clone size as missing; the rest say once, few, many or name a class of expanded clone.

cdr3_nt: TGCGCCAGCAGCCAAGATCCGGGGGAGCAGCCCCAGCATTTT; cdr3_aa: CASSQDPGEQPQHF; cdr3_length: 14; v_call: TRBV4-1; j_call: TRBJ1-5; d_call: NA; clone_size: NA
cdr3_nt: TGTGCCAGCAGCTTAGGGACTAGCGTCTACGAGCAGTACTTC; cdr3_aa: CASSLGTSVYEQYF; cdr3_length: 14; v_call: TRBV7-2; j_call: TRBJ2-7; d_call: TRBD2; clone_size: few
cdr3_nt: TGTGCCAGCAGAAAAAGGGGACAGGAATTCACTGAAGCTTTCTTT; cdr3_aa: CASRKRGQEFTEAFF; cdr3_length: 15; v_call: TRBV7-9; j_call: TRBJ1-1; d_call: TRBD1; clone_size: NA
cdr3_nt: TGTGCCAGTAGTGACCGGGACAAGGGGTTCTACATTCAGTACTTC; cdr3_aa: CASSDRDKGFYIQYF; cdr3_length: 15; v_call: TRBV19; j_call: TRBJ2-4; d_call: NA; clone_size: many
cdr3_nt: TGTGCCAGCAGCTTAACAGGGACAATTACAGATACGCAGTATTTT; cdr3_aa: CASSLTGTITDTQYF; cdr3_length: 15; v_call: TRBV7-3; j_call: TRBJ2-3; d_call: NA; clone_size: few
cdr3_nt: TGTGCCAGCAGCTTGGGTTCCAGGAGCCAAAGTGAGCAGTACTTC; cdr3_aa: CASSLGSRSQSEQYF; cdr3_length: 15; v_call: TRBV7-2; j_call: TRBJ2-7; d_call: NA; clone_size: NA
cdr3_nt: TGTGCCAGCAGCTTACGCCCCGACGGGGGCACTGAAGCTTTCTTT; cdr3_aa: CASSLRPDGGTEAFF; cdr3_length: 15; v_call: TRBV7-6; j_call: TRBJ1-1; d_call: NA; clone_size: NA
cdr3_nt: TGTGCCAGCAGTTTGTTCGCGGGGGACCTCCCCTACGAGCAGTACTTC; cdr3_aa: CASSLFAGDLPYEQYF; cdr3_length: 16; v_call: TRBV28; j_call: TRBJ2-7; d_call: TRBD2; clone_size: many
cdr3_nt: TGTGCCAGCAGCTTCGACAGTAACAATCAGCCCCAGCATTTT; cdr3_aa: CASSFDSNNQPQHF; cdr3_length: 14; v_call: TRBV7-9; j_call: TRBJ1-5; d_call: NA; clone_size: few
cdr3_nt: TGCGCCAGCAGCCCTGGGGCCGAAATCTCCTACGAGCAGTACTTC; cdr3_aa: CASSPGAEISYEQYF; cdr3_length: 15; v_call: TRBV5-1; j_call: TRBJ2-7; d_call: NA; clone_size: NA
cdr3_nt: TGTGCCAGCAGCCCCGGACTAGCGGGATCCGGGGAGCTGTTTTTT; cdr3_aa: CASSPGLAGSGELFF; cdr3_length: 15; v_call: TRBV11-2; j_call: TRBJ2-2; d_call: TRBD2; clone_size: NA
cdr3_nt: TGTGCCATCAGTGGAGAGTTCTATGGCTACACCTTC; cdr3_aa: CAISGEFYGYTF; cdr3_length: 12; v_call: TRBV10-3; j_call: TRBJ1-2; d_call: NA; clone_size: NA
cdr3_nt: TGTGCCAGCAGTGCGATGTGGGACACTGAAGCTTTCTTT; cdr3_aa: CASSAMWDTEAFF; cdr3_length: 13; v_call: TRBV27; j_call: TRBJ1-1; d_call: NA; clone_size: many
cdr3_nt: TGTGCCAGCAGGAGGGGGTCTAGCGGGCTATACAATGAGCAGTTCTTC; cdr3_aa: CASRRGSSGLYNEQFF; cdr3_length: 16; v_call: TRBV6-1; j_call: TRBJ2-1; d_call: TRBD2; clone_size: few
cdr3_nt: TGTGCCAGCAGTAAGGGGACAGTTAAAGATACGCAGTATTTT; cdr3_aa: CASSKGTVKDTQYF; cdr3_length: 14; v_call: TRBV6-5; j_call: TRBJ2-3; d_call: TRBD1; clone_size: few
cdr3_nt: TGTGCCACCAGCAAACGGGAACCCTCCTCCTACGAGCAGTACTTC; cdr3_aa: CATSKREPSSYEQYF; cdr3_length: 15; v_call: TRBV15; j_call: TRBJ2-7; d_call: NA; clone_size: NA
cdr3_nt: TGTGCCAGCAGTGAAGCGCCGTGCAGGGCGGGTCGCTACACCTTC; cdr3_aa: CASSEAPCRAGRYTF; cdr3_length: 15; v_call: TRBV2; j_call: TRBJ1-2; d_call: NA; clone_size: few
cdr3_nt: TGCAGTGCTCGGGGAACTAGCGGGGGGGCCCCAGATACGCAGTATTTT; cdr3_aa: CSARGTSGGAPDTQYF; cdr3_length: 16; v_call: TRBV20-1; j_call: TRBJ2-3; d_call: TRBD2; clone_size: NA
cdr3_nt: TGTGCCAGTAGCCGGGTCGCAGGGGGCAATCAGCCCCAGCATTTT; cdr3_aa: CASSRVAGGNQPQHF; cdr3_length: 15; v_call: TRBV19; j_call: TRBJ1-5; d_call: NA; clone_size: many
cdr3_nt: TGCGCCAGCAGCCAAGATGCGGGACAGGCTAATTCACCCCTCCACTTT; cdr3_aa: CASSQDAGQANSPLHF; cdr3_length: 16; v_call: TRBV4-1; j_call: TRBJ1-6; d_call: TRBD1; clone_size: few
cdr3_nt: TGTGCCATCAGTCTGACAGGGGTCGGGGCCAACGTCCTGACTTTC; cdr3_aa: CAISLTGVGANVLTF; cdr3_length: 15; v_call: TRBV10-3; j_call: TRBJ2-6; d_call: TRBD1; clone_size: NA
cdr3_nt: TGTGCCAGCAGTGAAAAACGGAATTACAGGGTCGGGGAGCTGTTTTTT; cdr3_aa: CASSEKRNYRVGELFF; cdr3_length: 16; v_call: TRBV2; j_call: TRBJ2-2; d_call: NA; clone_size: NA
cdr3_nt: TGTGCCAGTAGTATTCATATAGCGGGAGATCACAATGAGCAGTTCTTC; cdr3_aa: CASSIHIAGDHNEQFF; cdr3_length: 16; v_call: TRBV19; j_call: TRBJ2-1; d_call: TRBD2; clone_size: NA
cdr3_nt: TGTGCCAGCAGTACGACAGGGGTGGCCGAGCAGTACTTC; cdr3_aa: CASSTTGVAEQYF; cdr3_length: 13; v_call: TRBV12-3/TRBV12-4; j_call: TRBJ2-7; d_call: TRBD1; clone_size: NA
cdr3_nt: TGTGCCAGTAGCAGACAGGTCGACCGCGGGGCTTTCTTT; cdr3_aa: CASSRQVDRGAFF; cdr3_length: 13; v_call: TRBV19; j_call: TRBJ1-1; d_call: NA; clone_size: few
cdr3_nt: TGCGCCAGCAGGCTCCAGGAGGGCAATCAGCCCCAGCATTTT; cdr3_aa: CASRLQEGNQPQHF; cdr3_length: 14; v_call: TRBV4-1; j_call: TRBJ1-5; d_call: NA; clone_size: few
cdr3_nt: TGTGCCAGCAGTTTTTCTAGTGGAGGGAACACTGAAGCTTTCTTT; cdr3_aa: CASSFSSGGNTEAFF; cdr3_length: 15; v_call: TRBV28; j_call: TRBJ1-1; d_call: NA; clone_size: NA
cdr3_nt: TGTGACAGCATGATAACCGGGACATTAGGTTTTGAGCAGTACTTC; cdr3_aa: CDSMITGTLGFEQYF; cdr3_length: 15; v_call: TRBV11-2; j_call: TRBJ2-7; d_call: NA; clone_size: NA
cdr3_nt: TGTGCCAGCAGTTTATTTGGCATTGCACGCGGCTACACCTTC; cdr3_aa: CASSLFGIARGYTF; cdr3_length: 14; v_call: TRBV12-3/TRBV12-4; j_call: TRBJ1-2; d_call: NA; clone_size: NA
cdr3_nt: TGCAGCGTTGACGTCGGACAGGGCGTCGAGCAGTACTTC; cdr3_aa: CSVDVGQGVEQYF; cdr3_length: 13; v_call: TRBV29-1; j_call: TRBJ2-7; d_call: TRBD1; clone_size: NA
cdr3_nt: TGCAGCGTTGATTTGGGACGGGACTACGAGCAGTACTTC; cdr3_aa: CSVDLGRDYEQYF; cdr3_length: 13; v_call: TRBV29-1; j_call: TRBJ2-7; d_call: NA; clone_size: NA